Shown below are 20 T cell receptor beta chains from a single sample sequenced in a study of T cell changes during pregnancy in multiple sclerosis (dated 2019 in TCRdb). Libraries came from the immunoSEQ multiplex PCR assay. The table was pulled from immuneACCESS by TCRdb, which kept in-frame rearrangements only. Such tables lose some clones; where checked, under half of the loss comes from unresolved V genes, and the rest has no known cause. The sample has roughly 80,000 clones on record, around 90% of them singletons. The ten biggest clones cover 1.4% of the sample. The sample in question was peripheral blood, obtained before pregnancy. The receptors come from a female donor with multiple sclerosis, enrolled in a pregnancy study.

The CDR3 DNA reads TGTGCCAGCAGTGACGATTCCTCGGGAGAGCAGTACTTC. It specifies CASSDDSSGEQYF. V usage is TRBV2 and J usage is TRBJ2-7; TRBD2 is a possible D gene (5 bases). Trimming shortened V by 3 bases and J by 7 bases, and 13 bases separated the two germline ends. CDR1 is SNHLY, CDR2 FYNNEI, per germline. The CDR3 covers 13 residues.

V gene TRBV5-6 combines with J gene TRBJ2-7, with D tentatively TRBD1 (5 bases). This CDR3 region has 12 residues. Germline V gene data show CDR1 as SGHDT and CDR2 as YYEEEE. V lost 4 bases, J lost 2 bases, and 7 bases lay in between. CDR3 region: CASSPGTYEQYF. As DNA, the CDR3 is TGTGCCAGCAGCCCAGGGACCTACGAGCAGTACTTC.

The chain couples TRBV7-2 to TRBJ2-1; TRBD2 matches at 9 bases. Germline assignment: CDR1 SGHTA and CDR2 FQGNSA. The CDR3 totals 16 residues. After removal of 5 bases from V and 2 bases from J, the junction contained 7 bases not matched to a gene. Written as DNA, the CDR3 is TGTGCCAGCAGCCGCCCCGGGACTAGCACCTACAATGAGCAGTTCTTC. Its translation is CASSRPGTSTYNEQFF.

The CDR3 nucleotides read TGTGCCAGCAGGGGACTAGCGGCAGATACGCAGTATTTT. This gives the protein CASRGLAADTQYF. J is TRBJ2-3 and V is TRBV6-1; 11 nucleotides line up with TRBD2. J lost 4 bases, V lost 6 bases, and 0 bases had no gene match. The germline gives CDR1 MNHNS, CDR2 SASEGT. This CDR3 contains 13 residues.

The rearrangement joins TRBV11-2 to TRBJ1-1; D possibly corresponds to TRBD1 (5 bases). The CDR3 totals 15 residues. Trimming removed 1 base from V and 0 bases from J, with 9 bases in between. Germline V gives CDR1 SGHAT, CDR2 FQNNGV. CDR3 residues: CASSLAGGMNTEAFF. CDR3 DNA: TGTGCCAGCAGCTTAGCCGGGGGTATGAACACTGAAGCTTTCTTT.

The chain joins TRBV4-2 to TRBJ2-1, with 7 nucleotides matching TRBD2. With 0 bases clipped from V and 4 bases from J, the junction kept 9 bases outside the gene matches. The CDR3 is made up of 17 amino acids. Germline V gives CDR1 LGHNA, CDR2 YNFKEQ. CDR3 DNA sequence: TGTGCCAGCAGCCAAGAGGGGGGGAGGGCGATATACAATGAGCAGTTCTTC. This gives the protein CASSQEGGRAIYNEQFF.

The J gene is TRBJ1-2, the V gene TRBV30, with a tentative D call TRBD1 (5 bases). CDR1 is GTSNPN and CDR2 is SVGIG in the germline V gene (reference sequence). This CDR3 has 13 residues. The V end was cut by 3 bases, the J end by 4 bases, with 12 bases between. Here the CDR3 DNA reads TGTGCCTGGAGGGGCAGGGTTGTCTATGGCTACACCTTC. Protein: CAWRGRVVYGYTF. Full variable domain (remainder filled in from reference TRBV30 and TRBJ1-2): SQTIHQWPATLVQPVGSPLSLECTVEGTSNPNLYWYRQAAGRGLQLLFYSVGIGQISSEVPQNLSASRPQDRQFILSSKKLLLSDSGFYLCAWRGRVVYGYTFGSGTRLTVV.

This chain links TRBV5-1 with TRBJ1-6; tentative D call: TRBD1 (6 bases). V was trimmed by 0 bases and J by 5 bases, leaving 9 bases between them. The CDR3 is 15 residues long. In germline, CDR1 is SGHRS, CDR2 YFSETQ. The CDR3 DNA reads TGCGCCAGCAGCTTGGGACAGGAACATAATTCACCCCTCCACTTT. Its protein product is CASSLGQEHNSPLHF.

V gene TRBV14 combines with J gene TRBJ2-1; tentative D call: TRBD1 (6 bases). The germline V gene encodes CDR1 SGHDN and CDR2 FVKESK. The V end was cut by 3 bases, the J end by 6 bases, with 12 bases between. The CDR3 runs 14 residues. CDR3 residues: CASSQPGTTNEQFF. The CDR3 bases are TGTGCCAGCAGCCAGCCTGGGACAACCAATGAGCAGTTCTTC. The full variable domain, with the rest looked up from reference TRBV14 and TRBJ2-1, is EAGVTQFPSHSVIEKGQTVTLRCDPISGHDNLYWYRRVMGKEIKFLLHFVKESKQDESGMPNNRFLAERTGGTYSTLKVQPAELEDSGVYFCASSQPGTTNEQFFGPGTRLTVL.

This rearrangement joins TRBV30 to TRBJ1-4; D gene unclear. The CDR3 has 12 residues. V shed 3 bases and J shed 8 bases, with 10 bases lying between them. Looked up from germline, CDR1 is GTSNPN and CDR2 is SVGIG (reference sequence). The CDR3 nucleotides are TGTGCCTGGAGCCCCAGAAAAGAAAAACTGTTTTTT. Translated: CAWSPRKEKLFF.

The V call is TRBV21-1, the J call TRBJ2-6; the table assigns TRBD1, which was not confirmed against the DNA. TRBV21-1 represents a pseudogene. This CDR3 is built from 19 residues. The chain's CDR3 is CASSKATGYGWSGANVLTF. The CDR3 bases are TGTGCCAGCAGCAAGGCTACAGGGTACGGTTGGTCTGGGGCCAACGTCCTGACTTTC.

V usage is TRBV5-6 and J usage is TRBJ2-7; 10 bases map to TRBD1. The CDR3 covers 15 residues. J lost 0 bases, V lost 5 bases, and 5 bases had no gene match. Germline V gene lookup returns CDR1 SGHDT and CDR2 YYEEEE. The CDR3 DNA is TGTGCCAGCAGGCTGACAGGGGGCTCCTCCTACGAGCAGTACTTC. This gives the protein CASRLTGGSSYEQYF. The full variable domain, its missing parts supplied by reference TRBV5-6 and TRBJ2-7, is DAGVTQSPTHLIKTRGQQVTLRCSPKSGHDTVSWYQQALGQGPQFIFQYYEEEERQRGNFPDRFSGHQFPNYSSELNVNALLLGDSALYLCASRLTGGSSYEQYFGPGTRLTVT.

V gene TRBV19 combines with J gene TRBJ2-1; 7 nucleotides agree with TRBD2. J gave up 2 bases and V 9 bases, and 7 bases lay outside the gene matches. This CDR3 spans 14 amino acids. Germline V lookup: CDR1 LNHDA, CDR2 SQIVND (reference sequence). The CDR3 loop is CASGRGEAYNEQFF. CDR3 sequence (DNA): TGTGCCAGCGGACGGGGGGAGGCCTACAATGAGCAGTTCTTC.

This clone was counted once. The chain has TRBV30 and TRBJ1-5; perhaps TRBD1 as D (5 bases). The V and J ends lost 3 bases and 5 bases respectively, with 14 bases between them. CDR1 and CDR2 from the germline V gene are GTSNPN and SVGIG (reference sequence). The CDR3 consists of 14 residues. The CDR3 loop reads CAWRQSGAHQPQHF. CDR3 nucleotide sequence: TGTGCCTGGAGACAAAGTGGGGCTCATCAGCCCCAGCATTTT.

The chain combines TRBV29-1 with TRBJ2-7; 9 bases align to TRBD1. CDR1 and CDR2 from the germline V gene are SQVTM and ANQGSEA. The V and J ends lost 5 bases and 2 bases, in that order; junction bases with no gene match: 4. CDR3 length: 13 residues. CDR3: CSVSDRGAYEQYF. The CDR3, as DNA: TGCAGCGTTTCCGACAGGGGGGCCTACGAGCAGTACTTC.

This clone was picked up one time. The chain employs TRBV6-5 and TRBJ2-7; 7 nucleotides line up with TRBD2. The trim removed 6 bases at V and 4 bases at J, leaving 6 bases unmatched. The CDR3 is made up of 13 amino acids. Germline loops: CDR1 MNHEY, CDR2 SVGAGI. CDR3 sequence: CASSRHSGYEQYF. In DNA form, the CDR3 reads TGTGCCAGCAGCCGACATAGCGGGTACGAGCAGTACTTC.

The chain joins TRBV2 to TRBJ2-5; D possibly corresponds to TRBD2 (6 bases). The CDR3 length is 14 residues. V lost 4 bases, J lost 5 bases, and 14 bases lay in between. Germline CDR1 is SNHLY and CDR2 is FYNNEI. CDR3 DNA sequence: TGTGCCAGCAGTGGTGACCGGGGGTATGAGACCCAGTACTTC. This gives the protein CASSGDRGYETQYF.

In its sample, this clone was seen a few times. The rearrangement joins TRBV25-1 to TRBJ1-4, with D possibly being TRBD1 (5 bases). Germline values: CDR1 MGHDK, CDR2 SYGVNS. V was shortened by 7 bases and J by 3 bases, with 12 bases between the two germline ends. The CDR3 has 14 amino acids. The CDR3 DNA reads as TGTGCCAGCACAAGGGGTCCGGCTAATGAAAAACTGTTTTTT. This translates into CASTRGPANEKLFF.

The chain combines TRBV4-1 with TRBJ1-1; tentatively, D is TRBD1 (5 bases). Per the germline V gene, CDR1 is MGHRA and CDR2 is YSYEKL. The CDR3 sequence is 17 residues long. V was trimmed by 1 base and J by 3 bases, leaving 18 bases between them. The CDR3 DNA reads TGCGCCAGCAGCCAAGCAGGCCGCCGGTCGGGGGACACTGAAGCTTTCTTT. As protein: CASSQAGRRSGDTEAFF.

This rearrangement joins TRBV9 to TRBJ1-2; a weak D match, TRBD1 (6 bases). Trimming cost V 4 bases and J 2 bases, with 15 bases left between them. The CDR3 sequence is 15 residues long. Germline V gene data show CDR1 as SGDLS and CDR2 as YYNGEE. CDR3 coding DNA: TGTGCCAGCAGCTCAAAACATCAGGGGAACTATGGCTACACCTTC. It yields the protein CASSSKHQGNYGYTF.